This T cell receptor (beta chain) was sequenced during a study of shared clonotypes between healthy human individuals. Background on the study: With ages of 18 to 49, the donors were a couple of women and a few men.

As handled by the study authors: With immunoSEQ giving junction-only sequences and no quality scores, filtering differed. Using immunoSEQ multiplex PCR, the repertoire was profiled, and TCRdb retains in-frame clones only, with some absent. V and J calls plus clone size are reproduced from that table; the DNA served to infer D and trimming. In the table there are about 480,000 clones, about 79% of which are singletons. Germline loops: CDR1 MNHNY, CDR2 SVGAGI (reference sequence). V gave up 2 bases and J gave up 5 bases; unmatched junction bases: 8. The CDR3 is 16 amino acids. Every donor, a Caucasian adult, lived in Nashville, Tennessee.

The sequence derives from a woman between 40 and 50 years old in good health. Some clones in this sample may be carry-over from other donors' samples. Sequencing was carried out using PBMCs. The chain is built from TRBV6-6 and TRBJ2-3, with 9 bases matching TRBD1. CDR3: CASSYGMGQGLDTQYF. The CDR3 nucleotides read TGTGCCAGCAGTTACGGGATGGGACAGGGCTTAGATACGCAGTATTTT.